These 28 T cell receptor beta chains were all obtained from the same sample, sequenced in a study of long-term antiretroviral therapy in people with HIV. Researchers report immunoSEQ v3.0 was run at survey level. Libraries were prepared by immunoSEQ multiplex PCR; TCRdb keeps only in-frame clonotypes and omits some of them. Of about 40,000 clones in the sample, about nine tenths were seen once. The material sequenced was unsorted PBMCs, taken 1.2 years after starting antiretroviral therapy. These receptors were taken from a woman aged 50 to 60 with HIV.

Here the CDR3 DNA reads TGTGCCAGCAGTTCTCGGGCGTCGAACTATGGCTACACCTTC. It specifies CASSSRASNYGYTF. This sequence joins TRBV7-9 and TRBJ1-2; D is unclear. This CDR3 comprises 14 residues. Deletions cut 6 bases from V and 2 bases from J, with 13 bases between. CDR1 and CDR2 (germline): SEHNR, FQNEAQ (reference sequence).

The chain links TRBV7-2 to TRBJ2-1; 8 nucleotides line up with TRBD2. The CDR3 has 16 residues. J was trimmed by 9 bases and V by 5 bases; bases with no gene match: 15. The germline V gene encodes CDR1 SGHTA and CDR2 FQGNSA. Here the CDR3 reads CASSQRGLAQVGEQFF. For the CDR3, the DNA is TGTGCCAGCAGCCAAAGAGGACTAGCCCAAGTGGGTGAGCAGTTCTTC.

This rearrangement joins TRBV7-2 to TRBJ1-6; D call uncertain. The ends were cut back, 5 bases at V and 2 bases at J, with 7 bases in the middle. Germline V lookup: CDR1 SGHTA, CDR2 FQGNSA. This CDR3 contains 14 residues. The CDR3 loop reads CASSLTAYNSPLHF. CDR3 DNA: TGTGCCAGCAGCCTCACAGCCTATAATTCACCCCTCCACTTT.

This chain connects TRBV19 to TRBJ2-2; possible D gene TRBD1, 6 bases. The germline CDR1 and CDR2 sequences are LNHDA and SQIVND (reference sequence). Between the trimmed V and J ends, which lost 6 bases and 5 bases, there was a span of 13 bases. This CDR3 has 14 amino acids. The CDR3 DNA reads as TGTGCCAGTAGAGGGAACAGGGCTACCGGGGAGCTGTTTTTT. Its protein is CASRGNRATGELFF.

V usage is TRBV5-1 and J usage is TRBJ1-2; maybe TRBD1 (6 bases). The CDR3 loop spans 13 amino acids. In germline, CDR1 is SGHRS, CDR2 YFSETQ. V was clipped by 9 bases and J by 1 base, with 13 bases between them. The CDR3 protein is CATSADSNYGYTF. The CDR3 coding sequence is TGCGCCACTTCGGCGGACAGTAACTATGGCTACACCTTC.

This clone is judged medium-sized. The chain carries TRBV4-2 and TRBJ2-7; TRBD1 might be the D (6 bases). The CDR3 is 13 residues long. Germline values: CDR1 LGHNA, CDR2 YNFKEQ. V was trimmed by 1 base and J by 12 bases, leaving 16 bases between them. The CDR3 spells CASSQGRQVERYF. The CDR3 DNA reads TGTGCCAGCAGCCAAGGTCGACAGGTTGAACGGTACTTC.

This clone was observed a handful of times. The V gene is TRBV30, the J gene TRBJ1-2; no clear D gene. Trimming cost V 0 bases and J 4 bases, with 9 bases left between them. CDR3 length equals 13 residues. Germline loops: CDR1 GTSNPN, CDR2 SVGIG (reference sequence). CDR3 residues: CAWSVGGFYGYTF. For the CDR3, the DNA is TGTGCCTGGAGTGTAGGAGGTTTCTATGGCTACACCTTC.

The genes are TRBV11-2 and TRBJ2-7; D is unclear. Looked up from germline, CDR1 is SGHAT and CDR2 is FQNNGV. CDR3 size: 12 residues. V lost 3 bases to trimming and J lost 3 bases, with 6 bases between them. The CDR3: CASSFSGYEQYF. In nucleotides, the CDR3 is TGTGCCAGCAGCTTTTCCGGCTACGAGCAGTACTTC.

V gene TRBV7-2 combines with J gene TRBJ2-3; TRBD2 aligns across 7 bases. Trimming cost V 3 bases and J 10 bases; bases outside gene matches: 10. The CDR3 totals 14 residues. Germline V gene lookup returns CDR1 SGHTA and CDR2 FQGNSA. As DNA, the CDR3 is TGTGCCAGCAGCTTGGTCGGGAGGAGCGCTGCGCAGTATTTT. The encoded protein is CASSLVGRSAAQYF.

The V gene is TRBV7-3, the J gene TRBJ2-1; D gene uncertain. The CDR3 has 13 amino acids. The ends were cut back, 3 bases at V and 2 bases at J, with 5 bases in the middle. Germline V gene data show CDR1 as SGHTA and CDR2 as FQGTGA. The CDR3 reads CASSLGTYNEQFF. CDR3 nucleotides: TGTGCCAGCAGCTTGGGGACCTACAATGAGCAGTTCTTC.

The gene calls are TRBV5-1 and TRBJ1-1; TRBD1 matches at 8 bases. Looked up from germline, CDR1 is SGHRS and CDR2 is YFSETQ. V trimming: 4 bases; J trimming: 1 base; junction bases outside the gene matches: 6. The CDR3 has 15 residues. The chain's CDR3 is CASSRGTGQNTEAFF. CDR3 sequence (DNA): TGCGCCAGCAGCCGGGGGACAGGACAGAACACTGAAGCTTTCTTT.

This chain joins TRBV18 and TRBJ2-7, with 8 bases aligning to TRBD2. CDR1 KGHSH and CDR2 LQKENI come from the germline V gene. Unmatched junction bases numbered 4, after V lost 4 bases and J lost 5 bases. CDR3 length: 13 amino acids. This CDR3 reads CASSQRGGDEQYF. The CDR3 DNA reads as TGTGCCAGCTCACAACGGGGGGGCGACGAGCAGTACTTC.

J is TRBJ2-1 and V is TRBV9; D gene uncertain. Per germline, CDR1 SGDLS and CDR2 YYNGEE. The CDR3 is made up of 15 amino acids. V gave up 0 bases and J gave up 0 bases, with 7 bases separating them. The CDR3 region has the DNA TGTGCCAGCAGCGTAGACGTCCTCTCCTACAATGAGCAGTTCTTC. Translated, it gives CASSVDVLSYNEQFF.

J is TRBJ1-2 and V is TRBV9; maybe TRBD1 (5 bases). The CDR3 extends over 15 amino acids. CDR1 SGDLS and CDR2 YYNGEE come from the germline V gene. V was pared by 4 bases and J by 2 bases, with 15 bases between. The CDR3: CASSLRWGDNYGYTF. The CDR3 nucleotides read TGTGCCAGCAGCTTACGATGGGGGGACAACTATGGCTACACCTTC. Full variable domain (remainder filled in from reference TRBV9 and TRBJ1-2): DSGVTQTPKHLITATGQRVTLRCSPRSGDLSVYWYQQSLDQGLQFLIQYYNGEERAKGNILERFSAQQFPDLHSELNLSSLELGDSALYFCASSLRWGDNYGYTFGSGTRLTVV.

This chain links TRBV18 with TRBJ1-1, with D hard to call. Germline V CDR1 and CDR2: KGHSH, LQKENI. This CDR3 has 15 amino acids. Trimming pared 6 bases from V and 0 bases from J, leaving 14 bases between. This CDR3 is CASSLDRYMNTEAFF. In DNA form, the CDR3 reads TGTGCCAGCTCCCTTGACCGGTACATGAACACTGAAGCTTTCTTT.

This clone has just one count. The chain is built from TRBV29-1 and TRBJ2-5; D tentatively reads TRBD1 or TRBD2 (5 bases each). The end of the DNA is better explained by TRBJ2-7, so the J call may be wrong. Germline-derived CDR1 and CDR2 are SQVTM and ANQGSEA. The CDR3 covers 13 residues. This CDR3 reads CSVSRDRPYEQYF. The CDR3 DNA sequence: TGCAGCGTTTCCAGGGACCGACCCTACGAGCAGTACTTC.

The rearrangement joins TRBV5-1 to TRBJ2-3; tentative D call: TRBD2 (7 bases). V lost 3 bases, J lost 2 bases, and 13 bases lay in between. CDR1 and CDR2 (germline): SGHRS, YFSETQ. The CDR3 spans 15 residues. The CDR3 bases are TGCGCCAGCAGCTGGGGGGGCGGTTACACAGATACGCAGTATTTT. Translation gives CASSWGGGYTDTQYF. Combining the CDR3 with reference TRBV5-1 and TRBJ2-3 gives the whole variable domain KAGVTQTPRYLIKTRGQQVTLSCSPISGHRSVSWYQQTPGQGLQFLFEYFSETQRNKGNFPGRFSGRQFSNSRSEMNVSTLELGDSALYLCASSWGGGYTDTQYFGPGTRLTVL.

The rearrangement uses TRBV5-4 and TRBJ1-2; D uncertain. The CDR3 totals 14 residues. Between the trimmed V and J ends, which lost 1 base and 4 bases, there was a span of 11 bases. Germline V gene data show CDR1 as SGHNT and CDR2 as YYREEE (reference sequence). Here the CDR3 DNA reads TGTGCCAGCAGCTTGCCCGGGATCGGCTATGGCTACACCTTC. Amino acid sequence: CASSLPGIGYGYTF.

This chain joins TRBV7-9 and TRBJ1-1; a weak D match, TRBD1 (6 bases). Germline CDR1 and CDR2: SEHNR and FQNEAQ (reference sequence). V dropped 0 bases and J dropped 0 bases, with 14 bases sitting between them. CDR3 size: 17 residues. CDR3 region: CASSLAGRGLMNTEAFF. The CDR3 nucleotides read TGTGCCAGCAGCTTAGCAGGCAGGGGCCTAATGAACACTGAAGCTTTCTTT.

The V call is TRBV1, the J call TRBJ2-4; TRBD2 was called by the table and not checked on the DNA. TRBV1 is deemed a pseudogene. The CDR3 loop spans 17 amino acids. The CDR3: CTSSQDRGGLAKNIQYF. The CDR3 coding sequence is TGCACCAGCAGCCAAGATAGGGGGGGACTAGCCAAAAACATTCAGTACTTC.

V and J are TRBV29-1 and TRBJ1-5, with TRBD1 as a possible D gene (6 bases). Germline CDR1 is SQVTM and CDR2 is ANQGSEA. V was pared by 4 bases and J by 0 bases, with 10 bases between. The CDR3 spans 14 residues. Written as DNA, the CDR3 is TGCAGCGTTGCAGGGGCAAATAGCAATCAGCCCCAGCATTTT. It encodes CSVAGANSNQPQHF.

The chain carries TRBV9 and TRBJ1-3; TRBD1 matches at 9 bases. V was clipped by 1 base and J by 4 bases; unmatched bases: 18. The CDR3 sequence is 20 residues long. CDR1 and CDR2 (germline): SGDLS, YYNGEE. CDR3 sequence reads: CASSVLDPGQGYYDGNTIYF. The CDR3 DNA reads as TGTGCCAGCAGCGTATTGGATCCGGGACAGGGATACTACGACGGAAACACCATATATTTT.

The genes are TRBV30 and TRBJ2-7; 7 bases fit TRBD1. J was trimmed by 6 bases and V by 2 bases; bases with no gene match: 4. In germline, CDR1 is GTSNPN, CDR2 SVGIG (reference sequence). This CDR3 has 12 amino acids. CDR3 loop: CAWSTTGFEQYF. The CDR3 DNA follows: TGTGCCTGGAGTACGACAGGGTTCGAGCAGTACTTC.

The V gene is TRBV6-1, the J gene TRBJ1-2; D might be TRBD1 (6 bases). CDR3 length: 13 amino acids. Trimming cost V 7 bases and J 2 bases, with 11 bases left between them. Per germline, CDR1 MNHNS and CDR2 SASEGT. The CDR3 is CASISGQNYGYTF. As DNA, the CDR3 is TGTGCCAGCATTTCCGGACAGAACTATGGCTACACCTTC.

The chain employs TRBV7-2 and TRBJ1-2; maybe TRBD1 (6 bases). V gave up 1 base and J gave up 1 base, with 16 bases separating them. CDR1 is SGHTA, CDR2 FQGNSA, per germline. This CDR3 comprises 17 residues. The CDR3 nucleotides read TGTGCCAGCAGCTTAGGACGAGGGGGTGGTGTTAACTATGGCTACACCTTC. Protein: CASSLGRGGGVNYGYTF.

This clone was seen just once. The rearrangement links TRBV7-3 to TRBJ2-2; D gene uncertain. V shed 5 bases and J shed 4 bases, with 14 bases lying between them. The length of the CDR3 is 15 residues. In germline, CDR1 is SGHTA, CDR2 FQGTGA. The CDR3 loop reads CASSPQGYSTGELFF. The CDR3 DNA follows: TGTGCCAGCAGCCCCCAAGGGTATTCCACCGGGGAGCTGTTTTTT. Based on the CDR3 plus reference TRBV7-3 and TRBJ2-2, the full variable domain is GAGVSQTPSNKVTEKGKYVELRCDPISGHTALYWYRQSLGQGPEFLIYFQGTGAADDSGLPNDRFFAVRPEGSVSTLKIQRTERGDSAVYLCASSPQGYSTGELFFGEGSRLTVL.

Worth noting for this clone: Sequence at one end of the junction differs from germline and may be a read error. The chain joins TRBV7-7 to TRBJ2-2; D not resolved. The germline V gene has CDR1 SSHAT and CDR2 FNYEAQ (reference sequence). The CDR3 runs 11 residues. DNA for the CDR3: TGTGCTAGCAGTGGCACCGGGGAGCTGTTTTTT. The encoded protein is CASSGTGELFF.

The rearrangement uses TRBV29-1 and TRBJ2-7; 10 bases line up with TRBD2. CDR3 size: 13 residues. CDR1 is SQVTM, CDR2 ANQGSEA, per germline. As DNA, the CDR3 is TGCACCGTACTAGCGGGGCCTTCCTACGAGCAGTACTTC. Amino acid sequence: CTVLAGPSYEQYF.